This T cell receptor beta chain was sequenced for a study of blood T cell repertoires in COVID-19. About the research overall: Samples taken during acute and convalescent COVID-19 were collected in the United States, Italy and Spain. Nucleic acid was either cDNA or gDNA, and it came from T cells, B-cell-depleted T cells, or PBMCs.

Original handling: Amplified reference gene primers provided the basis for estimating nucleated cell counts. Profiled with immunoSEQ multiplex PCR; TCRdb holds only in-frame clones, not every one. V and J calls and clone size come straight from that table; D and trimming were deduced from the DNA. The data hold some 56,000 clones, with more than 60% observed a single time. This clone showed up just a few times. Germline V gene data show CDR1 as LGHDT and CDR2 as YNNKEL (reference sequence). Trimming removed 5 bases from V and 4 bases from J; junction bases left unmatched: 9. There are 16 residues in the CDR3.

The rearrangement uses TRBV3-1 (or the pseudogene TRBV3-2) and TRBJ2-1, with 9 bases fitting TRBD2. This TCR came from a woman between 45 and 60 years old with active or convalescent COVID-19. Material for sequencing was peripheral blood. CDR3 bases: TGTGCCAGCAGCATGCCGACTAGCGGCTTTTACAATGAGCAGTTCTTC. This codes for CASSMPTSGFYNEQFF.